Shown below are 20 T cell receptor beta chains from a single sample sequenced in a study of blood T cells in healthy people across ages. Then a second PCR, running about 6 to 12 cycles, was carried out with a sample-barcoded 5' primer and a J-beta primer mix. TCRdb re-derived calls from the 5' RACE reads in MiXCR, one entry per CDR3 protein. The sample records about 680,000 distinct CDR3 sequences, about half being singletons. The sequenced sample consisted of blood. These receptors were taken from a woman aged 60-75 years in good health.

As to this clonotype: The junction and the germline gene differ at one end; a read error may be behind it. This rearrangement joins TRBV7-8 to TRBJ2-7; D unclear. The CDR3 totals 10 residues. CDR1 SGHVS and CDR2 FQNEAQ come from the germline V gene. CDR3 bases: TGCTTGGGCCAGTCCTACGAGCAGTACTTC. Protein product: CLGQSYEQYF.

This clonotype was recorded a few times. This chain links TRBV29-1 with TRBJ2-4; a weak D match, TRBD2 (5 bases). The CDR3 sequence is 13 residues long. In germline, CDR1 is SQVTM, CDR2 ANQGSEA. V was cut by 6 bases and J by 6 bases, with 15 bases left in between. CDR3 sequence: CSVGNEGRNIQYF. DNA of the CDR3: TGCAGCGTGGGGAATGAAGGGAGAAACATTCAGTACTTC.

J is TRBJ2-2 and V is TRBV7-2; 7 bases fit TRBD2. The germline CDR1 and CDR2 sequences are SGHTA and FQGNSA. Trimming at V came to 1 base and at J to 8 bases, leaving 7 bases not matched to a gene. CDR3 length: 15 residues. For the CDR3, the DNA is TGTGCCAGCAGCTTAGGCTGGGGGAGGGCTGGGGAGCTGTTTTTT. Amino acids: CASSLGWGRAGELFF.

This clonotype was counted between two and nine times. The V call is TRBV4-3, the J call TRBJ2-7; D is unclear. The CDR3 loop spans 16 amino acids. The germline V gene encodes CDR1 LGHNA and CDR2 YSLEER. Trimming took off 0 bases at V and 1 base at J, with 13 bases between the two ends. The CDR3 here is CASSQELWQFSYEQYF. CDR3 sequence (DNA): TGCGCCAGCAGCCAAGAGTTGTGGCAGTTTTCCTACGAGCAGTACTTC.

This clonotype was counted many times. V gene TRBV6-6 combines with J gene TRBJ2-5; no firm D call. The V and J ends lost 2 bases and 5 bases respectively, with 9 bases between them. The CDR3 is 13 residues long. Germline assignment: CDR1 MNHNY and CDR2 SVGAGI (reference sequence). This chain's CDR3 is CASSYRPTETQYF. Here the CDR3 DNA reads TGTGCCAGCAGTTACAGGCCCACGGAGACCCAGTACTTC.

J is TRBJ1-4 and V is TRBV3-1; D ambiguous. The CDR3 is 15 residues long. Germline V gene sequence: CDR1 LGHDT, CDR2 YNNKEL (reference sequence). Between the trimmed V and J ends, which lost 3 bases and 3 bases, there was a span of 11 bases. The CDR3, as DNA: TGTGCCAGCAGCCACCGAAGGCCCTCTAATGAAAAACTGTTTTTT. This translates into CASSHRRPSNEKLFF.

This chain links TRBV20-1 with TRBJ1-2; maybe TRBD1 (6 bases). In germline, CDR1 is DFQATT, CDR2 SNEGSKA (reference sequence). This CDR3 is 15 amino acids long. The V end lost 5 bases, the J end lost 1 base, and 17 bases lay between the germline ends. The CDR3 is CSADLGGFFNYGYTF. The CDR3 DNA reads TGCAGTGCTGACTTAGGGGGATTCTTTAACTATGGCTACACCTTC.

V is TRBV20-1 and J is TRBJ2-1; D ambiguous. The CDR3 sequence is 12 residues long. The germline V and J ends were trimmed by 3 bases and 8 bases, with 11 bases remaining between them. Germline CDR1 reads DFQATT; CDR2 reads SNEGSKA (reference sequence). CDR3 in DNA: TGCAGTGCTAGGCCCAACTGGGATGAGCAGTTCTTC. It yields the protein CSARPNWDEQFF.

CDR3 in DNA: TGTGCCAGCAGTCGAGGACTAGCGGGAGGGGGCTACGAGCAGTACTTC. It translates to CASSRGLAGGGYEQYF. The gene calls are TRBV12-3 or TRBV12-4 and TRBJ2-7; 15 nucleotides line up with TRBD2. V trimming: 5 bases; J trimming: 3 bases; junction bases outside the gene matches: 5. The CDR3 extends over 16 amino acids.

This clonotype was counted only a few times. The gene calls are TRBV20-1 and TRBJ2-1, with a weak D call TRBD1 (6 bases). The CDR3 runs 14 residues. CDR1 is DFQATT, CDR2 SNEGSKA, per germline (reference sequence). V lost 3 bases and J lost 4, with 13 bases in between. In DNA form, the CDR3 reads TGCAGTGCTAGGAAAGGGGGTAGTTACAATGAGCAGTTCTTC. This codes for CSARKGGSYNEQFF.

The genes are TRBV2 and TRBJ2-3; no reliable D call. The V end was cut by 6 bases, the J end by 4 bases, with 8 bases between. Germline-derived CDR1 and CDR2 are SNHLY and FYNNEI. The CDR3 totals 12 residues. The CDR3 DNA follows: TGTGCCAGCAGGGTAGATCCAGATACGCAGTATTTT. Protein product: CASRVDPDTQYF.

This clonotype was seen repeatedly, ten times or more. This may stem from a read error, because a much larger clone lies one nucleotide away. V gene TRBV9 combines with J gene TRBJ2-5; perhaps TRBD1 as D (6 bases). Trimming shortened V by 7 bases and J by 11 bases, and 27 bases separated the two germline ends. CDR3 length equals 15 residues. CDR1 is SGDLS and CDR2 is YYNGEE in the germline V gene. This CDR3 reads CASAPQGNIYNEQYF. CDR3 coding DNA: TGTGCCAGCGCGCCCCAGGGGAACATTTACAATGAGCAGTACTTC.

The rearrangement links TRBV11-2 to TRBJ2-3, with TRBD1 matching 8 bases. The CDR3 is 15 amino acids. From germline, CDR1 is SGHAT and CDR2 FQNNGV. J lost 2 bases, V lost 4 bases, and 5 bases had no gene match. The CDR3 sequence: CASSSQGASTDTQYF. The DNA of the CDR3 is TGTGCCAGCAGCTCCCAGGGGGCTTCCACAGATACGCAGTATTTT.

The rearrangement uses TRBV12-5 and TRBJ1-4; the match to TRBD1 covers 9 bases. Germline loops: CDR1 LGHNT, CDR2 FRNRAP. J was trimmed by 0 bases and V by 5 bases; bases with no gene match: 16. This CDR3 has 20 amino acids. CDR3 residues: CASGRRTGEVHAATNEKLFF. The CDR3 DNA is TGTGCTAGTGGTCGGAGGACAGGGGAGGTTCACGCGGCAACTAATGAAAAACTGTTTTTT.

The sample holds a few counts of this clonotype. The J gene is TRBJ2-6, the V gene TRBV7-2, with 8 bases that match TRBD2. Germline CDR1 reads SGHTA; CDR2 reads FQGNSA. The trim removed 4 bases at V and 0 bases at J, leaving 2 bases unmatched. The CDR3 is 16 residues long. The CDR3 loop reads CASSSSGGSGANVLTF. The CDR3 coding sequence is TGTGCCAGCAGCTCGAGCGGGGGCTCTGGGGCCAACGTCCTGACTTTC. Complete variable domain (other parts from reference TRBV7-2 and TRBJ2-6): GAGVSQSPSNKVTEKGKDVELRCDPISGHTALYWYRQSLGQGLEFLIYFQGNSAPDKSGLPSDRFSAERTGGSVSTLTIQRTQQEDSAVYLCASSSSGGSGANVLTFGAGSRLTVL.

The CDR3 DNA is TGTGCCAGCAGCTTAGCCGGGACAATAGGGTCACCCCTCCACTTT. Its translation: CASSLAGTIGSPLHF. The genes are TRBV7-3 and TRBJ1-6; a weak D match, TRBD1 (6 bases). CDR3 length equals 15 residues. The ends were cut back, 2 bases at V and 10 bases at J, with 15 bases in the middle. Germline V CDR1 and CDR2: SGHTA, FQGTGA.

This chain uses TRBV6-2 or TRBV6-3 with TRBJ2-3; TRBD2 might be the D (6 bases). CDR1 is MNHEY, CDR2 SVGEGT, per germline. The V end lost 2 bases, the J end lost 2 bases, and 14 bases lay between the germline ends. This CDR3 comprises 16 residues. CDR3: CASSYGRERITDTQYF. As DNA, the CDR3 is TGTGCCAGCAGTTACGGACGGGAGCGGATCACAGATACGCAGTATTTT.

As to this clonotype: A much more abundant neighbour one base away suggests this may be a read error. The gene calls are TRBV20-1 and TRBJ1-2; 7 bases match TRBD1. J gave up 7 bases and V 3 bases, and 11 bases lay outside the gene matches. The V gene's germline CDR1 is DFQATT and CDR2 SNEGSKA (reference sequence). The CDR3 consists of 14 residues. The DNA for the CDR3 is TGCAGTGCTAGGCAAAGCGACAGGGCGGGTGGCTACACCTTC. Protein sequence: CSARQSDRAGGYTF.

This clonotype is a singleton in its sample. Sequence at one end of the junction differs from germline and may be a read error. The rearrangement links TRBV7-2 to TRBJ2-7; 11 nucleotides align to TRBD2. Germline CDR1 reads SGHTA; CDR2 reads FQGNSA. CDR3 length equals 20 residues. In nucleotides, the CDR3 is TGTGACAGCAGCTTAGGGGGGTTGCTAACTTGGACTAGCGGGTCCTACGAGCAGTACTTC. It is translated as CDSSLGGLLTWTSGSYEQYF.

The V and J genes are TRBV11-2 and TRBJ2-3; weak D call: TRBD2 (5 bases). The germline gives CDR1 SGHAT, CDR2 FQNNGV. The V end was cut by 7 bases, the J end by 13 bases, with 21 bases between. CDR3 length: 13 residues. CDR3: CASKNLLGLLKYF. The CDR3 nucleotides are TGTGCCAGCAAAAACCTCCTTGGACTCCTTAAGTATTTT. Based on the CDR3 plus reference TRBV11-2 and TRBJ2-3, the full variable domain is EAGVAQSPRYKIIEKRQSVAFWCNPISGHATLYWYQQILGQGPKLLIQFQNNGVVDDSQLPKDRFSAERLKGVDSTLKIQPAKLEDSAVYLCASKNLLGLLKYFGPGTRLTVL.